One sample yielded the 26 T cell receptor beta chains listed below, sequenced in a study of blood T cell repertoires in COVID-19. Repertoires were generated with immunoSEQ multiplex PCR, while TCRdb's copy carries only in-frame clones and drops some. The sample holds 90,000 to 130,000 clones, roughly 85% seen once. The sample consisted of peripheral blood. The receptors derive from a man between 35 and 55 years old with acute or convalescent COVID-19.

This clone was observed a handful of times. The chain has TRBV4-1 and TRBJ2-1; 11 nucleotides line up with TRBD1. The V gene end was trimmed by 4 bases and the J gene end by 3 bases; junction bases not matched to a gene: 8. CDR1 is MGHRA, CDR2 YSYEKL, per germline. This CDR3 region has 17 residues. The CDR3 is CASSRSPGTGGYNEQFF. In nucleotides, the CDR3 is TGCGCCAGCAGCCGTTCTCCCGGGACAGGGGGCTACAATGAGCAGTTCTTC.

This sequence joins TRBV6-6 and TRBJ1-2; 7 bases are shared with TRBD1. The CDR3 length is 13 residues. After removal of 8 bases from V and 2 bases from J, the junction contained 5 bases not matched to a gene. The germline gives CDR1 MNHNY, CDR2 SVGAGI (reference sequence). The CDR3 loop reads CASGMTGNYGYTF. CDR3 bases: TGTGCCAGCGGGATGACAGGGAACTATGGCTACACCTTC.

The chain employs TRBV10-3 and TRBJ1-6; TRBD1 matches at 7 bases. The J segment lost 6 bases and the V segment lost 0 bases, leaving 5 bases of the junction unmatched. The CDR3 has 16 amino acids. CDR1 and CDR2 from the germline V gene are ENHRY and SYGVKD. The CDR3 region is CAISESMGQFNSPLHF. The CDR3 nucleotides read TGTGCCATCAGTGAGTCGATGGGACAGTTTAATTCACCCCTCCACTTT.

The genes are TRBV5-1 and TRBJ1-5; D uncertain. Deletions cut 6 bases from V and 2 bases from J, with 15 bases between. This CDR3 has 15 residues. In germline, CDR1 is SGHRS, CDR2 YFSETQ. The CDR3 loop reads CASTPTGSGNQPQHF. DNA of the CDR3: TGCGCCAGCACCCCGACTGGTAGCGGCAATCAGCCCCAGCATTTT.

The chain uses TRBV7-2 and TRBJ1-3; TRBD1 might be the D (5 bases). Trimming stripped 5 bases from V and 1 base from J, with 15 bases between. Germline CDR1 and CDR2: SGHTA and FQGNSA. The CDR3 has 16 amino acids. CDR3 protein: CASSLRGQTSGNTIYF. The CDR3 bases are TGTGCCAGCAGCCTCCGAGGACAAACTTCTGGAAACACCATATATTTT.

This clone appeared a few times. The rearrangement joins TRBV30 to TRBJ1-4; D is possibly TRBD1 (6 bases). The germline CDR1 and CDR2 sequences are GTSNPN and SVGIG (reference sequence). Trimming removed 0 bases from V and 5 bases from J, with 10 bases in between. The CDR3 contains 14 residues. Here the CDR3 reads CAWSVQGLNEKLFF. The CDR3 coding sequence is TGTGCCTGGAGTGTACAGGGATTAAATGAAAAACTGTTTTTT.

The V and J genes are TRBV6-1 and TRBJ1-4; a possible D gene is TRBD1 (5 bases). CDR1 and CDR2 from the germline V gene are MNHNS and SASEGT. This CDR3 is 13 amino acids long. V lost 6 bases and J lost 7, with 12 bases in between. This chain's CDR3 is CASSLTQGEKLFF. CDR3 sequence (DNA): TGTGCCAGCAGCCTAACCCAGGGTGAAAAACTGTTTTTT.

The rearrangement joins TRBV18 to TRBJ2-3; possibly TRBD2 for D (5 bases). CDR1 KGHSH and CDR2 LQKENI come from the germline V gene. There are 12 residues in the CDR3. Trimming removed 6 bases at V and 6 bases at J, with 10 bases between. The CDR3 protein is CASSQRRDTQYF. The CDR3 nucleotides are TGTGCCAGCTCGCAGAGGAGGGATACGCAGTATTTT.

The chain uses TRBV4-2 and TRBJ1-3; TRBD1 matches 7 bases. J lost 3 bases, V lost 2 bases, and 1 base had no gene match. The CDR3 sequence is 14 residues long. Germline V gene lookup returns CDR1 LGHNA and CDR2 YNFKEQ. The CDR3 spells CASSQPGGGNTIYF. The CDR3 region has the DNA TGTGCCAGCAGCCAACCAGGGGGTGGAAACACCATATATTTT.

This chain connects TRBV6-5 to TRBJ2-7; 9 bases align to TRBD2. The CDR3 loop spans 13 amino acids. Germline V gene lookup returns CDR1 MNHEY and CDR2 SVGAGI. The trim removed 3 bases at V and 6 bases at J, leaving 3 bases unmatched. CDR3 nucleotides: TGTGCCAGCAGTTATAGCGGGAGTGCCGAGCAGTACTTC. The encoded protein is CASSYSGSAEQYF.

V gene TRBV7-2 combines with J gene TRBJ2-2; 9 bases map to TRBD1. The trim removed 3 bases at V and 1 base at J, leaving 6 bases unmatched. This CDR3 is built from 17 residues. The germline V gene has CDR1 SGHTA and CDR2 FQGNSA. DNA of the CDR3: TGTGCCAGCAGCTTCCCTGGACAGGGGAAGAACACCGGGGAGCTGTTTTTT. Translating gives CASSFPGQGKNTGELFF.

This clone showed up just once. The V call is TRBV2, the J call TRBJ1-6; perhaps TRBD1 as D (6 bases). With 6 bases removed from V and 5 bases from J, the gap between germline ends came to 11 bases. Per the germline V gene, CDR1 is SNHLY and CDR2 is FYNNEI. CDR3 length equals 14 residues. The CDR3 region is CASRADSNNSPLHF. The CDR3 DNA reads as TGTGCCAGCAGGGCGGACAGTAATAATTCACCCCTCCACTTT.

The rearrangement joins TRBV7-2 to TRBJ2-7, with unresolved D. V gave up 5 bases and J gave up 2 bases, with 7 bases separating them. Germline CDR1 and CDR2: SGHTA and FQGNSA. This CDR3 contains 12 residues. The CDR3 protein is CASSLFPYEQYF. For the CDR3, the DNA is TGTGCCAGCAGCCTCTTCCCCTACGAGCAGTACTTC. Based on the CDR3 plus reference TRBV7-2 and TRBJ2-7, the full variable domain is GAGVSQSPSNKVTEKGKDVELRCDPISGHTALYWYRQSLGQGLEFLIYFQGNSAPDKSGLPSDRFSAERTGGSVSTLTIQRTQQEDSAVYLCASSLFPYEQYFGPGTRLTVT.

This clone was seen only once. The CDR3 loop reads CASSQAGWNEQFF. Written as DNA, the CDR3 is TGCGCCAGCAGCCAAGCAGGGTGGAATGAGCAGTTCTTC. The chain recombines TRBV4-1 with TRBJ2-1; TRBD1 is a possible D gene (5 bases). Germline CDR1 is MGHRA and CDR2 is YSYEKL. Trimming removed 1 base from V and 7 bases from J, with 8 bases in between. The CDR3 is 13 residues long.

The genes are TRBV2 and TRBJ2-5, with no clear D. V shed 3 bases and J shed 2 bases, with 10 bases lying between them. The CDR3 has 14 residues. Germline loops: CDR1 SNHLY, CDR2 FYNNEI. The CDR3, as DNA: TGTGCCAGCAGTGAGATTTCGGTACAAGAGACCCAGTACTTC. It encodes CASSEISVQETQYF.

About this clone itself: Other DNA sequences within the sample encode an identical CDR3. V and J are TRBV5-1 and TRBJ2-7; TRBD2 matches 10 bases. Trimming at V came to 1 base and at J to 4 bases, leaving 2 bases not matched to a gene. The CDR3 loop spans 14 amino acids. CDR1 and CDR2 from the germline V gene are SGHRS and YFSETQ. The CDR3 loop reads CASSLLAGVYEQYF. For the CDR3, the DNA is TGCGCCAGCAGCTTGCTAGCGGGAGTTTACGAGCAGTACTTC.

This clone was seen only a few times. CDR3 nucleotide sequence: TGCGCCGGGGCCCGGGCGGCGATTAATTCACCCCTCCACTTT. Protein sequence: CAGARAAINSPLHF. The chain joins TRBV4-1 to TRBJ1-6; TRBD1 might be the D (5 bases). The germline V gene encodes CDR1 MGHRA and CDR2 YSYEKL. This CDR3 region has 14 residues. V was trimmed by 11 bases and J by 6 bases, leaving 17 bases between them.

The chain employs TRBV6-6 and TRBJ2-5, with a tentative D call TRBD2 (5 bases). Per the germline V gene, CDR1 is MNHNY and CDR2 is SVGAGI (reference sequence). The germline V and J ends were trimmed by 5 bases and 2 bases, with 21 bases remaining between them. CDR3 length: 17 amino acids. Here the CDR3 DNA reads TGTGCCAGCAGTCCCAACCCCCGGACTTATCTTCAAGAGACCCAGTACTTC. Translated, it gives CASSPNPRTYLQETQYF.

The CDR3 here is CASSLDRGSEAFF. The CDR3 region has the DNA TGTGCCAGCAGCTTGGACAGGGGCTCTGAAGCTTTCTTT. The gene calls are TRBV11-3 and TRBJ1-1; 9 bases match TRBD1. Trimming at V came to 3 bases and at J to 6 bases, leaving 2 bases not matched to a gene. In germline, CDR1 is SGHNT, CDR2 YENEEA. The CDR3 contains 13 residues.

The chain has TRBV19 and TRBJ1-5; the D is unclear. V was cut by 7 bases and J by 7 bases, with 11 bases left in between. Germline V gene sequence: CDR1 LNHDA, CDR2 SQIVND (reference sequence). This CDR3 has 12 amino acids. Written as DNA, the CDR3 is TGTGCCAGTACCAATCCCCAGCAGCCCCAGCATTTT. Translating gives CASTNPQQPQHF.

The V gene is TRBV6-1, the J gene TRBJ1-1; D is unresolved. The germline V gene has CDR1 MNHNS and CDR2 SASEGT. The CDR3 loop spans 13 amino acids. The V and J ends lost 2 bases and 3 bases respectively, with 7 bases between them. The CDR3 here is CASSEHRDTEAFF. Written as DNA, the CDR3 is TGTGCCAGCAGTGAACACAGAGACACTGAAGCTTTCTTT.

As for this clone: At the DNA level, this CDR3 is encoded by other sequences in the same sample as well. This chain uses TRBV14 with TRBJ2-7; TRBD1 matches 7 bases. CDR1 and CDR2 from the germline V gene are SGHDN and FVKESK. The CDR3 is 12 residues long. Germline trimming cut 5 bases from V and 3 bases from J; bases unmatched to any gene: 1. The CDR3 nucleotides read TGTGCCAGCAGCAGACAGGGCTACGAGCAGTACTTC. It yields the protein CASSRQGYEQYF.

The chain's CDR3 is CASSQGRQRQGGYTF. CDR3 nucleotide sequence: TGTGCCAGCTCACAAGGCCGACAAAGACAGGGTGGCTACACCTTC. V and J are TRBV18 and TRBJ1-2; 7 bases line up with TRBD1. Unmatched junction bases numbered 12, after V lost 4 bases and J lost 7 bases. The CDR3 runs to 15 residues. Germline V lookup: CDR1 KGHSH, CDR2 LQKENI.

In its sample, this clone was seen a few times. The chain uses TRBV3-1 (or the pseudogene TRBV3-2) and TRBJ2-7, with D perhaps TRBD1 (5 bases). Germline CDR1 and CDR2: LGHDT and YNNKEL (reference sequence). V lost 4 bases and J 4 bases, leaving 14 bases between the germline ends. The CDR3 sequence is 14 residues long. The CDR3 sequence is CASSPPGLPYEQYF. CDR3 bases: TGTGCCAGCAGCCCCCCAGGGCTCCCGTACGAGCAGTACTTC.

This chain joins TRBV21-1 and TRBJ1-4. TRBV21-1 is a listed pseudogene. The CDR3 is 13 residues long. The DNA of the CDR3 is TGTGCCAGCGCGGGACGGTTTAATGAAAAACTGTTTTTT. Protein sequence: CASAGRFNEKLFF.

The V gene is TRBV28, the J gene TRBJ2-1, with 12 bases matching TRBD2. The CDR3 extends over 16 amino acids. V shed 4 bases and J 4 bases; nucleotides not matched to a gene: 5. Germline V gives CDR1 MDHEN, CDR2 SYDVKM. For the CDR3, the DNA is TGTGCCAGCAGTTCAAGGACTAGCGGGATGTACAATGAGCAGTTCTTC. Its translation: CASSSRTSGMYNEQFF. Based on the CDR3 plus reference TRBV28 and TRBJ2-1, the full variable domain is DVKVTQSSRYLVKRTGEKVFLECVQDMDHENMFWYRQDPGLGLRLIYFSYDVKMKEKGDIPEGYSVSREKKERFSLILESASTNQTSMYLCASSSRTSGMYNEQFFGPGTRLTVL.